This TCR beta chain was sequenced for a study of blood T cell repertoires in COVID-19. The wider study: In each case, the material was cDNA or gDNA derived from T cells, B-cell-depleted T cells, or PBMCs.

Allocation to cohorts depended on clinical history reported by the participants. Before being deemed recovered, Cohort 3 donors had two negative PCRs, clearance, or symptom resolution. The data were produced by immunoSEQ multiplex PCR, yet TCRdb's version contains in-frame clones alone and is incomplete. Among roughly 200,000 clones listed, about 85% were seen once. The germline V and J ends were trimmed by 5 bases and 4 bases, with 5 bases remaining between them. The CDR3 has 10 residues. The germline CDR1 and CDR2 sequences are GTSNPN and SVGIG (reference sequence). Sequenced: PBMCs or T cells enriched from blood (not recorded which). This TCR was sampled from a woman aged 25 to 39 who had recovered from COVID-19. The genes are TRBV30 and TRBJ1-2; D is uncertain. CDR3 DNA: TGTGCCTGGGGGAGCTATGGCTACACCTTC. It translates to CAWGSYGYTF.